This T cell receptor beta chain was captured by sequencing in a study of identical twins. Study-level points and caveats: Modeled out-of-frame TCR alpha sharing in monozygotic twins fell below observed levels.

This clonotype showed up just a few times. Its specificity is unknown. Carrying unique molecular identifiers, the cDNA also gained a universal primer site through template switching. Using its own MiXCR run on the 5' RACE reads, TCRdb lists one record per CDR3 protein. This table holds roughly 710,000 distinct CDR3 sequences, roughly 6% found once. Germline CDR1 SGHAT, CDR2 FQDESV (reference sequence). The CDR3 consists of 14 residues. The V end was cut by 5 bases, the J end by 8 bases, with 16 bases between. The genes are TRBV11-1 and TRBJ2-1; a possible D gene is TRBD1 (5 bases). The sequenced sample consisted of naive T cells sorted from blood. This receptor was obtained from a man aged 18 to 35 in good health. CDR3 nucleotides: TGTGCCAGCAGCCCGCAGGGCCAAGGGGATGAGCAGTTCTTC. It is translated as CASSPQGQGDEQFF.